Detailed here is one T cell receptor beta chain. Its antigen remains unidentified. These data belong to a study of human T cells and chemical hapten exposure. Study details: How much TCR each sample yielded varied, mostly because pooled library volumes differed slightly.

Time point described: patch test 2, 6 weeks after DPC sensitization. Treatment meaning: therapeutic diphenylcyclopropenone sensitization with weekly scalp DPC. Study-level findings and limits: Unchanged with DPC sensitization were TCRs above 1 in 1000 frequency.

In the library, unique molecular identifiers were attached to individual cDNA molecules. From the RACE reads, TCRdb called clonotypes with MiXCR, one entry per CDR3 protein. The sample consists of about 350,000 distinct CDR3 sequences, around 6% of them appearing once. This CDR3 has 16 residues. V was cut by 4 bases and J by 5 bases, with 18 bases left in between. Germline assignment: CDR1 LNHNV and CDR2 YYDKDF (reference sequence). The chain uses TRBV15 and TRBJ2-1; possibly TRBD1 for D (7 bases). The receptor was derived from a woman younger than 35 with alopecia areata. Some clones in this sample may be carry-over from other donors' samples. The starting material was whole blood, obtained in connection with sensitization to the hapten diphenylcyclopropenone (DPC). The CDR3, as DNA: TGTGCCACCAGCACCCCGGGGCAGGGGGGTCACAATGAGCAGTTCTTC. Its translation is CATSTPGQGGHNEQFF.